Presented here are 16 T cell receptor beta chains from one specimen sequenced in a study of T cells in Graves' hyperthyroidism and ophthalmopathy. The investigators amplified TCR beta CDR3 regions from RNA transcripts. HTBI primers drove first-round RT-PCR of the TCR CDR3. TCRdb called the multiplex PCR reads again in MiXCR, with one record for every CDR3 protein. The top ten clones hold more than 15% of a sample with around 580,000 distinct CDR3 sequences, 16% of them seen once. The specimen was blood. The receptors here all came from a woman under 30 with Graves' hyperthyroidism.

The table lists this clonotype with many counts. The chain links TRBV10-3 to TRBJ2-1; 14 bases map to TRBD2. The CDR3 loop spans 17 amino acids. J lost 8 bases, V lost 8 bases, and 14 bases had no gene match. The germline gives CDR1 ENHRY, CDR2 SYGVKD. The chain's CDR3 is CAIGKTGTSGSRDEQFF. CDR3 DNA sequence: TGTGCCATCGGAAAGACCGGGACTAGCGGGAGTAGGGATGAGCAGTTCTTC.

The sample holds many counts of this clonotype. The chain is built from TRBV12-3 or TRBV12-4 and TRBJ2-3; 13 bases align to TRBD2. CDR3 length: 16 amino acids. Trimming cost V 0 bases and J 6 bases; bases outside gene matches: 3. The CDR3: CASSLALGLAGDTQYF. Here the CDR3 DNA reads TGTGCCAGCAGTTTAGCGCTGGGACTAGCGGGGGATACGCAGTATTTT.

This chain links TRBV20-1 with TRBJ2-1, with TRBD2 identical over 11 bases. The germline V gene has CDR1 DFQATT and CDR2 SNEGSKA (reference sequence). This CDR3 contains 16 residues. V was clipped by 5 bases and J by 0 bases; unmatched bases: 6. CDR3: CSAGRLAGSSYNEQFF. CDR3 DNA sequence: TGCAGTGCTGGCAGACTAGCGGGAAGCTCCTACAATGAGCAGTTCTTC.

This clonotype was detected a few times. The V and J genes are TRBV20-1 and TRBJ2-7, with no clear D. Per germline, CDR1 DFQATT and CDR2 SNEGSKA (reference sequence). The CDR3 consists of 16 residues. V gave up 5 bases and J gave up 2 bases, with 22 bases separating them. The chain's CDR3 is CSAPLTQDGRTYEQYF. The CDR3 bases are TGCAGTGCTCCCTTGACCCAGGACGGACGAACCTACGAGCAGTACTTC.

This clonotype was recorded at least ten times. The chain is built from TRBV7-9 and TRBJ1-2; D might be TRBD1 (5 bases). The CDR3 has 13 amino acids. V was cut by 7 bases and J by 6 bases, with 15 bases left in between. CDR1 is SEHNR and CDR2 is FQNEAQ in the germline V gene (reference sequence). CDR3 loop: CASTRGAADGYTF. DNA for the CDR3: TGTGCCAGCACCAGAGGGGCAGCAGATGGCTACACCTTC.

CDR3 bases: TGTGCCAGCAGGGTCGTGGGCGGGGGGCCAGGAGATACGCAGTATTTT. It yields the protein CASRVVGGGPGDTQYF. The V call is TRBV6-2 or TRBV6-3, the J call TRBJ2-3, with 8 bases matching TRBD2. The CDR3 totals 16 residues. The junction had 13 bases not matched to a gene; V was cut back by 6 bases and J by 5 bases. Germline CDR1 is MNHEY and CDR2 is SVGEGT.

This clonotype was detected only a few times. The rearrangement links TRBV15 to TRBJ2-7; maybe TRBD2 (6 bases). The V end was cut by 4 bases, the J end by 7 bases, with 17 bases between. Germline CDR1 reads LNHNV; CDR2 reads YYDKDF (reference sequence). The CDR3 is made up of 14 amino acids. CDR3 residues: CATSTPPGGREQYF. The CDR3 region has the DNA TGTGCCACCAGCACCCCCCCGGGTGGGAGGGAGCAGTACTTC.

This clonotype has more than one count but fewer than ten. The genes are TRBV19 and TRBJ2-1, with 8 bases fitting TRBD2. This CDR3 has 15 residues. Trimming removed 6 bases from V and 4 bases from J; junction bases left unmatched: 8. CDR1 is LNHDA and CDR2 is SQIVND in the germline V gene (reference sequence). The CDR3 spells CASSVERGSYNEQFF. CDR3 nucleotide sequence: TGTGCCAGTAGCGTCGAGCGGGGGTCTTACAATGAGCAGTTCTTC.

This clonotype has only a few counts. CDR3 protein: CASSQLGPQHF. The CDR3 bases are TGTGCCAGCAGCCAATTAGGGCCCCAGCATTTT. V usage is TRBV16 and J usage is TRBJ1-5; D not resolved. Trimming pared 1 base from V and 9 bases from J, leaving 4 bases between. The germline CDR1 and CDR2 sequences are KGHSY and FQNENV. The CDR3 runs 11 residues.

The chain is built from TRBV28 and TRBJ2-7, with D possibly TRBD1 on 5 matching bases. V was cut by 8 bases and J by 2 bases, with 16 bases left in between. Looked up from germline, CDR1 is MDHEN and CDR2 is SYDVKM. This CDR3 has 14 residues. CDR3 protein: CASRGQGQTYEQYF. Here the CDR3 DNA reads TGTGCCAGCCGAGGTCAGGGCCAAACCTACGAGCAGTACTTC.

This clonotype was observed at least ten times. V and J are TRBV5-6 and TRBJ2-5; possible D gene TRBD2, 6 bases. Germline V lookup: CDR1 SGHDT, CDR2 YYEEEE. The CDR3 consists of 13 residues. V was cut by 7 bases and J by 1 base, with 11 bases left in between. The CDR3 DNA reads TGTGCCAGCCGTTTGGGGGGCCAAGAGACCCAGTACTTC. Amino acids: CASRLGGQETQYF.

The CDR3 loop reads CASSLLSSGMSYEQFF. CDR3 DNA sequence: TGTGCCAGCAGCTTGTTATCTAGCGGGATGTCTTATGAGCAGTTCTTC. The chain recombines TRBV5-6 with TRBJ2-1, with 9 bases lining up with TRBD2. This CDR3 spans 16 amino acids. V lost 1 base and J lost 8; bases outside the gene matches: 10. CDR1 and CDR2 (germline): SGHDT, YYEEEE.

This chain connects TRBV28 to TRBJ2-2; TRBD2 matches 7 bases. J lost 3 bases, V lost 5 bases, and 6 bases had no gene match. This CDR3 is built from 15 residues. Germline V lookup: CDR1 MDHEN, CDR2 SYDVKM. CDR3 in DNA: TGTGCCAGCAGTCCGGGCGGGAGTGACACCGGGGAGCTGTTTTTT. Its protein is CASSPGGSDTGELFF.

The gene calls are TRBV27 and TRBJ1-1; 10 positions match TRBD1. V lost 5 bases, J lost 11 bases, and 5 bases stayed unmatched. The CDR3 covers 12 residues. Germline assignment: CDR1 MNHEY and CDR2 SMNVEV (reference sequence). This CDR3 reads CASSILDRGAFF. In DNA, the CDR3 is TGTGCCAGCAGTATATTGGACAGGGGGGCTTTCTTT.

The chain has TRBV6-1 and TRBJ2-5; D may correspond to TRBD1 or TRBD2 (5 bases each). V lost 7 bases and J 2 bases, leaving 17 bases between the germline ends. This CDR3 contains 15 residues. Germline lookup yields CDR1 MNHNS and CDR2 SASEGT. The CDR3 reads CASTTGRGWQETQYF. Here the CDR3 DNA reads TGTGCCAGCACCACGGGACGTGGGTGGCAAGAGACCCAGTACTTC.

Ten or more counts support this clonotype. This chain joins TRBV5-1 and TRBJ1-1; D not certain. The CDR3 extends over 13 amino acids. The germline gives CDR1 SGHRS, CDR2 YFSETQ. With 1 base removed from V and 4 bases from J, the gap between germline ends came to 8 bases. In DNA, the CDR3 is TGCGCCAGCAGCTTGAATATAGGCACTGAAGCTTTCTTT. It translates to CASSLNIGTEAFF.